This passage covers 8 T cell receptor beta chains from one sample sequenced in a study of siplizumab effects on memory and regulatory T cells. Some clones are missing from TCRdb's copy, which holds only in-frame ones; the method was immunoSEQ multiplex PCR. The sample carries approximately 100,000 clones, 90% to 95% recorded once. Sequenced input: Tregs sorted from blood. These receptors all stem from a human donor in good health.

This rearrangement joins TRBV6-4 to TRBJ2-1; weak D call: TRBD2 (6 bases). Germline V lookup: CDR1 MRHNA, CDR2 SNTAGT. Trimming removed 7 bases from V and 12 bases from J, with 19 bases in between. This CDR3 is 13 amino acids long. DNA of the CDR3: TGTGCCAGCACTGATCCTAATAGCGGCCGGCAGTTCTTC. Its translation is CASTDPNSGRQFF.

This clone was detected once. This chain links TRBV27 with TRBJ2-2; D possibly matches TRBD1 or TRBD2 (6 bases each). V gave up 3 bases and J gave up 6 bases, with 11 bases separating them. Germline CDR1 MNHEY, CDR2 SMNVEV (reference sequence). The CDR3 spans 14 residues. CDR3 in amino acids: CASSFGGTAGELFF. CDR3 DNA: TGTGCCAGCAGTTTCGGGGGCACGGCCGGGGAGCTGTTTTTT.

This clone turned up a few times. At one boundary the junction diverges from the germline segment, which might be a read error. The chain recombines TRBV28 with TRBJ2-1, with D possibly matching TRBD1 (6 bases). CDR1 is MDHEN and CDR2 is SYDVKM in the germline V gene. The CDR3 sequence is 16 residues long. The CDR3 loop is CASRTRGSFPYNEQFF. The CDR3 DNA reads as TGTGCCAGCAGAACCAGGGGTTCGTTCCCCTATAATGAGCAGTTCTTC.

This sequence joins TRBV7-3 and TRBJ2-5; D remains unclear. CDR1 is SGHTA, CDR2 FQGTGA, per germline. Between the trimmed V and J ends, which lost 4 bases and 1 base, there was a span of 16 bases. This CDR3 is built from 16 residues. As DNA, the CDR3 is TGTGCCAGCAGCTACGGTCACACGAGTCCCCAAGAGACCCAGTACTTC. Its protein is CASSYGHTSPQETQYF.

The rearrangement links TRBV19 to TRBJ1-1; D not resolved. V was pared by 5 bases and J by 1 base, with 14 bases between. Germline V gives CDR1 LNHDA, CDR2 SQIVND (reference sequence). CDR3 length: 15 residues. The CDR3 region is CASSRYRPPNTEAFF. The CDR3 nucleotides are TGTGCCAGTAGTCGGTACCGGCCGCCGAACACTGAAGCTTTCTTT.

The rearrangement links TRBV2 to TRBJ2-3; 10 nucleotides align to TRBD2. The CDR3 sequence is 16 residues long. J gave up 1 base and V 7 bases, and 8 bases lay outside the gene matches. Germline-derived CDR1 and CDR2 are SNHLY and FYNNEI. The CDR3: CASKREGEIRTDTQYF. CDR3 sequence (DNA): TGTGCCAGCAAGCGGGAGGGTGAGATTCGCACAGATACGCAGTATTTT.

The genes are TRBV27 and TRBJ2-3; 9 bases are a match to TRBD2. Germline V CDR1 and CDR2: MNHEY, SMNVEV (reference sequence). This CDR3 region has 14 residues. With 3 bases clipped from V and 6 bases from J, the junction kept 4 bases outside the gene matches. The CDR3 coding sequence is TGTGCCAGCAGTTTCCTCGCGGGGGGGGATACGCAGTATTTT. Its protein is CASSFLAGGDTQYF.

In nucleotides, the CDR3 is TGTGCCAGCAGGGAACGGAAAGAGCAGTACTTC. This sequence encodes CASRERKEQYF. V gene TRBV28 combines with J gene TRBJ2-7; D is ambiguous. From germline, CDR1 is MDHEN and CDR2 SYDVKM. The V end was cut by 6 bases, the J end by 7 bases, with 10 bases between. The CDR3 loop spans 11 amino acids. The full variable domain, rest sourced from reference TRBV28 and TRBJ2-7, is DVKVTQSSRYLVKRTGEKVFLECVQDMDHENMFWYRQDPGLGLRLIYFSYDVKMKEKGDIPEGYSVSREKKERFSLILESASTNQTSMYLCASRERKEQYFGPGTRLTVT.